The sequence of this T cell receptor beta chain was determined in a study of shared clonotypes between healthy human individuals. Measured with immunoSEQ multiplex PCR; TCRdb has only the in-frame clones, and not every one. This sample has some 1.1 million clones; about 72% occur once, and the top ten carry 0.89%. The germline V gene has CDR1 MGHRA and CDR2 YSYEKL. V shed 5 bases and J shed 3 bases, with 10 bases lying between them. There are 13 residues in the CDR3. The sample comprised memory CD4+ T cells from PBMCs. Subset indicated: CD45RA-negative fraction. This receptor was obtained from a man between 18 and 29 years old in good health. Some clones in this sample may be carry-over from other donors' samples. This chain links TRBV4-1 with TRBJ1-2; TRBD1 is a possible D gene (6 bases). CDR3 protein: CASSLSGDYGYTF. In DNA form, the CDR3 reads TGCGCCAGCAGCTTATCAGGGGACTATGGCTACACCTTC.